This T cell receptor (beta chain) was documented in a study of blood T cell repertoires in COVID-19. About the study: Whether acute or convalescent, the COVID-19 samples came from the United States, Italy and Spain. PBMCs, B-cell-depleted T cells, or T cells provided the cDNA or gDNA that made up the material.

Methods used by the authors: The assay estimated nucleated cells by amplifying reference gene primers. Repertoires were generated with immunoSEQ multiplex PCR, while TCRdb's copy carries only in-frame clones and drops some. V, J and clone size are taken as reported in that table, and D and trimming were inferred from the DNA itself. Of around 300,000 clones detected, 70% to 90% appear once; the ten largest clones hold 9.5% to 12%. V was cut by 3 bases and J by 10 bases, with 9 bases left in between. From germline, CDR1 is SQVTM and CDR2 ANQGSEA. The CDR3 extends over 11 amino acids. Sequencing was performed on peripheral blood. This TCR was recovered from a woman aged 70-85 years with acute or convalescent COVID-19. The chain uses TRBV29-1 and TRBJ1-4; D is ambiguous. The CDR3 bases are TGCAGCGTTGAGGTAATCGGAAAACTGTTTTTT. It specifies CSVEVIGKLFF.